This TCR beta chain was recovered during a study of early T cells in non-severe SARS-CoV-2 infection. Findings of the study overall: Anti-spike CD8 responses were favored by VDJdb matching, which missed private and CD4 specificities.

From the 5' RACE reads, TCRdb called clonotypes with MiXCR, one entry per CDR3 protein. The sample consists of about 81,000 distinct CDR3 sequences, 5% to 7% of them appearing once. V was trimmed by 2 bases and J by 1 base, leaving 6 bases between them. The CDR3 runs 12 residues. CDR1 is SQVTM, CDR2 ANQGSEA, per germline. In its sample, this clonotype was seen a few times. Its matching antigen is unknown. The TCR comes from an adult who was a healthcare worker with PCR-confirmed SARS-CoV-2 infection or an uninfected control (not recorded which). Sequences were obtained from whole blood. This chain uses TRBV29-1 with TRBJ2-7; D gene unclear. The CDR3 nucleotides read TGCAGCGTTGAACAAGATTCCTACGAGCAGTACTTC. Protein: CSVEQDSYEQYF.